Below are 20 T cell receptor beta chains sequenced from a single sample in a study of OX40 agonist ivuxolimab in advanced cancers. Some clones are missing from TCRdb's copy, which holds only in-frame ones; the method was immunoSEQ multiplex PCR. The sample yields around 67,000 clones, over 70% seen once. Sequencing was performed on CD4+ or CD8+ T cells sorted from blood, taken in a trial of the OX40 agonist ivuxolimab. Receptors originate from an adult with an advanced solid tumor such as melanoma, head and neck, liver or kidney cancer.

This chain joins TRBV7-2 and TRBJ1-6, with a possible D match to TRBD1 (5 bases). This CDR3 has 17 residues. Germline loops: CDR1 SGHTA, CDR2 FQGNSA. Deletions cut 2 bases from V and 0 bases from J, with 11 bases between. The CDR3 region has the DNA TGTGCCAGCAGCTTATATGGGGGGAGCTCCTATAATTCACCCCTCCACTTT. The encoded protein is CASSLYGGSSYNSPLHF.

This chain links TRBV7-3 with TRBJ2-5, with 9 nucleotides matching TRBD2. Gene TRBJ2-7 matches the end of the DNA better, so the J call may be wrong. CDR1 and CDR2 (germline): SGHTA, FQGTGA. The CDR3 is 15 amino acids. The CDR3 bases are TGTGCCAGCAGCTTACTAGCGGGGAGCTCCTACGAGCAGTACTTC. This sequence encodes CASSLLAGSSYEQYF.

Ten or more counts support this clone. V usage is TRBV6-1 and J usage is TRBJ1-1; no firm D call. The CDR3 contains 13 residues. From germline, CDR1 is MNHNS and CDR2 SASEGT. With 2 bases removed from V and 0 bases from J, the gap between germline ends came to 4 bases. CDR3 sequence (DNA): TGTGCCAGCAGTGAAAGCTTGAACACTGAAGCTTTCTTT. Amino acids: CASSESLNTEAFF.

This clone showed up just once. This rearrangement joins TRBV5-6 to TRBJ2-2; D not resolved. The CDR3 covers 14 residues. Trimming took 7 bases from V and 3 from J, leaving 13 bases between them. Germline V gene sequence: CDR1 SGHDT, CDR2 YYEEEE. In DNA form, the CDR3 reads TGTGCCAGCTTGACCAAATGGGACACCGGGGAGCTGTTTTTT. This gives the protein CASLTKWDTGELFF.

The V gene is TRBV7-9, the J gene TRBJ1-1; D might be TRBD1 (5 bases). Germline CDR1 SEHNR, CDR2 FQNEAQ (reference sequence). The CDR3 spans 14 residues. The V end was cut by 1 base, the J end by 8 bases, with 14 bases between. Here the CDR3 reads CASSLGPGNGEAFF. In nucleotides, the CDR3 is TGTGCCAGCAGCTTAGGTCCAGGGAATGGAGAAGCTTTCTTT.

This chain joins TRBV14 and TRBJ1-1; D possibly corresponds to TRBD1 (6 bases). This CDR3 is 13 amino acids long. CDR1 is SGHDN and CDR2 is FVKESK in the germline V gene. Trimming left V 4 bases short and J 6 bases short, with 12 bases between. In DNA, the CDR3 is TGTGCCAGCAGCCTAGGGGGAGGGTCTGAAGCTTTCTTT. Translation gives CASSLGGGSEAFF.

This rearrangement joins TRBV14 to TRBJ2-7; D is possibly TRBD1 (6 bases). Germline assignment: CDR1 SGHDN and CDR2 FVKESK. CDR3 length equals 14 residues. V lost 10 bases and J 0 bases, leaving 16 bases between the germline ends. The CDR3 coding sequence is TGTGCCACCCTGCCGAGGGGGTGCTCCTACGAGCAGTACTTC. Translation gives CATLPRGCSYEQYF.

CDR3 sequence (DNA): TGTGCCAGCAGCGACCGGACGGACTATGGCTACACCTTC. This encodes CASSDRTDYGYTF. The J gene is TRBJ1-2, the V gene TRBV6-1; unclear D gene. Germline lookup yields CDR1 MNHNS and CDR2 SASEGT. The V gene lost 6 bases and the J gene lost 3 bases, with 11 bases spanning the gap. This CDR3 spans 13 amino acids.

The rearrangement uses TRBV6-5 and TRBJ1-3; the D is unclear. Germline lookup yields CDR1 MNHEY and CDR2 SVGAGI. CDR3 length equals 13 residues. V was trimmed by 8 bases and J by 0 bases, leaving 8 bases between them. The CDR3 region is CASFTVSGNTIYF. CDR3 coding DNA: TGTGCCAGCTTTACAGTCTCTGGAAACACCATATATTTT.

This clone was counted a few times. CDR3 protein: CSVMKGAGYTF. CDR3 DNA sequence: TGCAGCGTGATGAAAGGGGCTGGCTACACCTTC. The chain joins TRBV29-1 to TRBJ1-2, with a tentative D call TRBD1 (5 bases). Trimming left V 6 bases short and J 7 bases short, with 12 bases between. The CDR3 has 11 amino acids. In germline, CDR1 is SQVTM, CDR2 ANQGSEA.

The chain couples TRBV30 to TRBJ2-7; 8 nucleotides align to TRBD1. The J segment lost 3 bases and the V segment lost 1 base, leaving 5 bases of the junction unmatched. The CDR3 contains 14 residues. Germline V gene data show CDR1 as GTSNPN and CDR2 as SVGIG (reference sequence). CDR3 nucleotides: TGTGCCTGGAGTGGCCGGGACAGGTTCTACGAGCAGTACTTC. Amino acid sequence: CAWSGRDRFYEQYF.

This chain uses TRBV4-1 with TRBJ1-3; no reliable D call. The CDR3 contains 17 residues. Germline V gene sequence: CDR1 MGHRA, CDR2 YSYEKL. The V gene lost 1 base and the J gene lost 0 bases, with 13 bases spanning the gap. CDR3 sequence reads: CASSQVDRRSSGNTIYF. For the CDR3, the DNA is TGCGCCAGCAGCCAAGTTGATCGGCGATCCTCTGGAAACACCATATATTTT.

The genes are TRBV2 and TRBJ1-1; D is uncertain. Germline V gene sequence: CDR1 SNHLY, CDR2 FYNNEI. The V and J ends lost 8 bases and 1 base respectively, with 11 bases between them. The CDR3 sequence is 13 residues long. The CDR3, as DNA: TGTGCCAGCCTGCCGGACCGGAACACTGAAGCTTTCTTT. Amino acids: CASLPDRNTEAFF.

Here the CDR3 reads CASSYRHNGRGYTF. The DNA for the CDR3 is TGTGCCAGCAGTTACCGTCACAACGGCCGAGGCTACACCTTC. V and J are TRBV6-5 and TRBJ1-2, with no clear D. The CDR3 totals 14 residues. V lost 2 bases to trimming and J lost 8 bases, with 15 bases between them. Germline CDR1 reads MNHEY; CDR2 reads SVGAGI.

The chain joins TRBV9 to TRBJ1-4, with D uncertain. Germline lookup yields CDR1 SGDLS and CDR2 YYNGEE. CDR3 length equals 14 residues. The V and J ends lost 3 bases and 4 bases respectively, with 10 bases between them. The CDR3 region is CASSARSGNEKLFF. The CDR3 nucleotides are TGTGCCAGCAGCGCCCGGAGCGGTAATGAAAAACTGTTTTTT.

The CDR3 region is CAWSVKGSDQPQHF. The CDR3 DNA sequence: TGTGCCTGGAGTGTAAAGGGCAGTGATCAGCCCCAGCATTTT. J is TRBJ1-5 and V is TRBV30; no clear D. Germline V gene data show CDR1 as GTSNPN and CDR2 as SVGIG (reference sequence). V was shortened by 0 bases and J by 5 bases, with 11 bases between the two germline ends. This CDR3 has 14 amino acids.

The rearrangement links TRBV9 to TRBJ1-3, with unresolved D. CDR1 is SGDLS, CDR2 YYNGEE, per germline. The V end was cut by 0 bases, the J end by 0 bases, with 7 bases between. This CDR3 spans 15 amino acids. DNA of the CDR3: TGTGCCAGCAGCGTAGGGGCAGGCTCTGGAAACACCATATATTTT. Its translation: CASSVGAGSGNTIYF.

This clone has a handful of counts. This sequence joins TRBV7-2 and TRBJ1-1; D gene uncertain. This CDR3 is 13 amino acids long. The V gene's germline CDR1 is SGHTA and CDR2 FQGNSA. The V end was cut by 4 bases, the J end by 2 bases, with 8 bases between. CDR3: CASSSQANTEAFF. The CDR3 DNA follows: TGTGCCAGCAGCTCGCAGGCTAACACTGAAGCTTTCTTT.

This clone appeared a single time. The CDR3: CASSARKNYGYTF. In nucleotides, the CDR3 is TGTGCCAGTAGCGCAAGAAAGAACTATGGCTACACCTTC. The chain has TRBV19 and TRBJ1-2; no firm D call. CDR1 is LNHDA and CDR2 is SQIVND in the germline V gene (reference sequence). The CDR3 is made up of 13 amino acids. Trimming took off 6 bases at V and 2 bases at J, with 10 bases between the two ends.

V and J are TRBV6-6 and TRBJ2-3, with 7 bases that match TRBD2. V lost 11 bases and J lost 3; bases outside the gene matches: 8. Germline V gives CDR1 MNHNY, CDR2 SVGAGI (reference sequence). This CDR3 comprises 13 residues. The CDR3 protein is CALAWGGTDTQYF. In DNA, the CDR3 is TGTGCCCTAGCATGGGGGGGAACAGATACGCAGTATTTT.